Below, 13 T cell receptor beta chains from the same sample are listed, as sequenced in a study of blood T cell repertoires in COVID-19. Sequenced by immunoSEQ multiplex PCR; TCRdb stores in-frame clones only, minus some. Of around 270,000 clones in the sample, roughly 90% were seen once. The sequencing sample was made of peripheral blood. These receptors were obtained from a man aged 40-49 years with acute or convalescent COVID-19.

The chain combines TRBV4-1 with TRBJ1-1, with 9 bases matching TRBD1. J was trimmed by 4 bases and V by 1 base; bases with no gene match: 13. Germline V gene lookup returns CDR1 MGHRA and CDR2 YSYEKL. The CDR3 is made up of 18 amino acids. The CDR3 spells CASSQVGGQGSLITEAFF. The CDR3 nucleotides are TGCGCCAGCAGCCAAGTTGGGGGACAGGGAAGTTTGATCACTGAAGCTTTCTTT.

The rearrangement links TRBV5-4 to TRBJ1-6; D is uncertain. This CDR3 is 16 amino acids long. The germline V gene has CDR1 SGHNT and CDR2 YYREEE (reference sequence). V was pared by 3 bases and J by 0 bases, with 10 bases between. The CDR3 DNA is TGTGCCAGCAGCTCGACGCGGAGCTCCTATAATTCACCCCTCCACTTT. Encoded protein: CASSSTRSSYNSPLHF.

V gene TRBV19 combines with J gene TRBJ2-2, with TRBD1 matching 7 bases. With 4 bases clipped from V and 6 bases from J, the junction kept 11 bases outside the gene matches. The CDR3 runs 16 residues. The germline V gene encodes CDR1 LNHDA and CDR2 SQIVND (reference sequence). CDR3 loop: CASSKTGSGYSGELFF. The CDR3, as DNA: TGTGCCAGTAGTAAGACAGGGTCGGGCTACTCCGGGGAGCTGTTTTTT.

This clone turned up a few times. J is TRBJ1-4 and V is TRBV28, with a tentative D call TRBD1 (6 bases). V lost 6 bases and J 11 bases, leaving 16 bases between the germline ends. The CDR3 has 13 residues. Germline lookup yields CDR1 MDHEN and CDR2 SYDVKM. The CDR3: CASRYSGTRKLFF. DNA of the CDR3: TGTGCCAGCAGATATTCGGGGACAAGGAAACTGTTTTTT.

The rearrangement uses TRBV7-9 and TRBJ2-2, with 10 bases lining up with TRBD1. Germline values: CDR1 SEHNR, CDR2 FQNEAQ (reference sequence). The CDR3 totals 15 residues. Germline trimming cut 1 base from V and 4 bases from J; bases unmatched to any gene: 0. Written as DNA, the CDR3 is TGTGCCAGCAGCTTAGGGGACAGGGGCACCGGGGAGCTGTTTTTT. It translates to CASSLGDRGTGELFF. The full variable domain, completed using reference TRBV7-9 and TRBJ2-2, is DTGVSQNPRHKITKRGQNVTFRCDPISEHNRLYWYRQTLGQGPEFLTYFQNEAQLEKSRLLSDRFSAERPKGSFSTLEIQRTEQGDSAMYLCASSLGDRGTGELFFGEGSRLTVL.

This clone was seen a single time. This chain links TRBV6-2 or TRBV6-3 with TRBJ1-2; 8 bases match TRBD1. Germline-derived CDR1 and CDR2 are MNHEY and SVGEGT. The V gene end was trimmed by 5 bases and the J gene end by 2 bases; junction bases not matched to a gene: 13. CDR3 length equals 17 residues. In DNA form, the CDR3 reads TGTGCCAGCAGTCTGCCCGACTGGACAGGGCGGAACTATGGCTACACCTTC. It codes for CASSLPDWTGRNYGYTF.

V usage is TRBV7-6 and J usage is TRBJ2-3; 12 bases match TRBD1. V shed 1 base, J shed 7 bases, and the junction held 9 bases outside the gene matches. Germline CDR1 reads SGHVS; CDR2 reads FNYEAQ. CDR3 length equals 17 residues. CDR3: CASSLVQPGQGANTQYF. The CDR3 DNA is TGTGCCAGCAGCTTAGTACAGCCGGGACAGGGGGCAAATACGCAGTATTTT. Full variable domain (outside the CDR3, taken from reference TRBV7-6 and TRBJ2-3): GAGVSQSPRYKVTKRGQDVALRCDPISGHVSLYWYRQALGQGPEFLTYFNYEAQQDKSGLPNDRFSAERPEGSISTLTIQRTEQRDSAMYRCASSLVQPGQGANTQYFGPGTRLTVL.

This chain connects TRBV19 to TRBJ2-6; possibly TRBD1 for D (6 bases). The germline V and J ends were trimmed by 7 bases and 0 bases, with 10 bases remaining between them. The CDR3 covers 15 residues. From germline, CDR1 is LNHDA and CDR2 SQIVND (reference sequence). CDR3 sequence reads: CASTTGHSGANVLTF. CDR3 bases: TGTGCCAGTACCACAGGGCACTCTGGGGCCAACGTCCTGACTTTC.

The chain combines TRBV4-2 with TRBJ1-2; perhaps TRBD1 as D (5 bases). The CDR3 runs to 16 residues. The ends were cut back, 0 bases at V and 1 base at J, with 12 bases in the middle. CDR1 LGHNA and CDR2 YNFKEQ come from the germline V gene. Here the CDR3 reads CASSQERGAYNYGYTF. The CDR3 coding sequence is TGTGCCAGCAGCCAAGAGCGCGGGGCGTATAACTATGGCTACACCTTC.

The V gene is TRBV6-5, the J gene TRBJ1-2; 8 bases are a match to TRBD1. This CDR3 comprises 15 residues. Trimming removed 4 bases from V and 2 bases from J; junction bases left unmatched: 6. CDR1 and CDR2 from the germline V gene are MNHEY and SVGAGI. The CDR3 reads CASSLRTGSNYGYTF. CDR3 in DNA: TGTGCCAGCAGTTTACGGACAGGGAGCAACTATGGCTACACCTTC.

This clone has a handful of counts. The chain uses TRBV5-4 and TRBJ2-1; 9 nucleotides align to TRBD2. The CDR3 is 15 residues long. V was clipped by 3 bases and J by 7 bases; unmatched bases: 8. Germline V CDR1 and CDR2: SGHNT, YYREEE (reference sequence). The CDR3 DNA sequence: TGTGCCAGCAGCTGGGGGAGCGGGGGGATGAATGAGCAGTTCTTC. Encoded protein: CASSWGSGGMNEQFF.

In this sample, this clone turned up a few times. The CDR3 DNA reads TGTGCCAGCAGTTTTTCCCATGGCGGGGGAAACATTCAGTACTTC. Translating it yields CASSFSHGGGNIQYF. The chain combines TRBV6-5 with TRBJ2-4; 7 positions match TRBD2. CDR1 is MNHEY and CDR2 is SVGAGI in the germline V gene. Unmatched junction bases numbered 9, after V lost 4 bases and J lost 6 bases. There are 15 residues in the CDR3.

The chain has TRBV24-1 and TRBJ1-4, with a weak D call TRBD1 (6 bases). Germline CDR1 KGHDR, CDR2 SFDVKD. The germline V and J ends were trimmed by 3 bases and 3 bases, with 16 bases remaining between them. This CDR3 contains 17 residues. The CDR3 spells CATSDPAQGPANEKLFF. The CDR3 nucleotides are TGTGCCACCAGTGATCCCGCCCAGGGGCCGGCTAATGAAAAACTGTTTTTT.